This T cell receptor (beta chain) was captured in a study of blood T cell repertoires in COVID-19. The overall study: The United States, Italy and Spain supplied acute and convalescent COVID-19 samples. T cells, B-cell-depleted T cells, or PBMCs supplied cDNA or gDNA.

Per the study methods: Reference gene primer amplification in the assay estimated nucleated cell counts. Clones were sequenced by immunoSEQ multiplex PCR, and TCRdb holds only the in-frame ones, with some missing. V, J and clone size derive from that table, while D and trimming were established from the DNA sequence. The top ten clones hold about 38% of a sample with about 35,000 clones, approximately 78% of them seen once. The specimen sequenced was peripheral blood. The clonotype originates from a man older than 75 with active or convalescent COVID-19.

CDR3 nucleotide sequence: TGTGCCAGCAGTGAAGTTCGGGGGGCGGGCAATCAGCCCCAGCATTTT. Protein sequence: CASSEVRGAGNQPQHF. This chain connects TRBV2 to TRBJ1-5, with D possibly being TRBD1 (6 bases). The germline CDR1 and CDR2 sequences are SNHLY and FYNNEI. The CDR3 has 16 amino acids. Trimming took off 1 base at V and 2 bases at J, with 12 bases between the two ends.